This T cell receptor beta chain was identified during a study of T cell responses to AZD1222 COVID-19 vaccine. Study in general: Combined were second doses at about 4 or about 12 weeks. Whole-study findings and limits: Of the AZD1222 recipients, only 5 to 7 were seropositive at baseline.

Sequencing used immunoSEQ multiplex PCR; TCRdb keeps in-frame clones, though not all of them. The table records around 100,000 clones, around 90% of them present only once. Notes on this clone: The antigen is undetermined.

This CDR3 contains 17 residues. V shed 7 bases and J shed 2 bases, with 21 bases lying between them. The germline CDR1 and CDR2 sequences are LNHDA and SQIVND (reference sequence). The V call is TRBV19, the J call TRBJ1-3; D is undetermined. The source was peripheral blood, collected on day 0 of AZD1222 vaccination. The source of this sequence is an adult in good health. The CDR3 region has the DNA TGTGCCAGTACCCGAGGGTCTGCCTTGCTAACTGGAAACACCATATATTTT. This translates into CASTRGSALLTGNTIYF.